A single sample is the source of the 3 T cell receptor beta chains below, sequenced in a study of shared clonotypes between healthy human individuals. The protocol was immunoSEQ multiplex PCR, while the TCRdb copy is restricted to in-frame clones and leaves out a portion. The sample lists roughly 700,000 clones; around 74% were seen once. The specimen was memory CD4+ T cells sorted from blood. Subset of the sample: CD45RA-negative fraction. These receptor sequences come from a woman aged 25 to 45 in good health.

The chain couples TRBV5-6 to TRBJ1-2; 7 bases line up with TRBD1. Germline V lookup: CDR1 SGHDT, CDR2 YYEEEE. The CDR3 covers 18 residues. V lost 1 base to trimming and J lost 8 bases; unmatched junction nucleotides: 20. The CDR3 loop is CASSLRWRTGLVKKGYTF. For the CDR3, the DNA is TGTGCCAGCAGCTTGAGGTGGCGGACAGGCCTGGTCAAGAAGGGCTACACCTTC.

The rearrangement joins TRBV6-1 to TRBJ1-2; 8 bases agree with TRBD1. The V gene end was trimmed by 3 bases and the J gene end by 8 bases; junction bases not matched to a gene: 8. The V gene's germline CDR1 is MNHNS and CDR2 SASEGT. The CDR3 runs 14 residues. CDR3 bases: TGTGCCAGCAGTGATAGTCAGGGGGCGAGCGGCTACACCTTC. It yields the protein CASSDSQGASGYTF.

V usage is TRBV28 and J usage is TRBJ2-3, with 7 bases fitting TRBD2. Germline V gene sequence: CDR1 MDHEN, CDR2 SYDVKM. CDR3 length: 15 amino acids. V lost 3 bases to trimming and J lost 2 bases; unmatched junction nucleotides: 5. CDR3 DNA sequence: TGTGCCAGCAGTTTTTGGCTAGCGGTCACAGATACGCAGTATTTT. Translated, it gives CASSFWLAVTDTQYF.